This T cell receptor beta chain was profiled in a study of T cells in Graves' hyperthyroidism and ophthalmopathy. General study points: Most thyroid clonotypes expanded above 0.001 appeared in blood too.

The source material, RNA transcripts, was used to amplify TCR beta CDR3 regions. Primed by the HTBI set, a first-round RT-PCR was run on the TCR CDR3. Via MiXCR, TCRdb re-called the multiplex PCR reads, giving one row per CDR3 protein. The data contain around 350,000 distinct CDR3 sequences, about 20% of them singletons. Uncontrolled infection, other autoimmune disease, pregnancy and lactation each barred patients from inclusion. Orbital computed tomography, thyroid ultrasound, serum thyroxine and TRAb, and clinical symptoms together informed the diagnoses. This CDR3 region has 13 residues. CDR1 is MRHNA and CDR2 is SNTAGT in the germline V gene. V was cut by 2 bases and J by 8 bases, with 12 bases left in between. The sample holds many counts of this clonotype. Antigen unknown.

The sample taken for sequencing was blood. The chain recombines TRBV6-4 with TRBJ1-1; D is ambiguous. This receptor was obtained from a woman aged 18-29 years with Graves' hyperthyroidism. In DNA form, the CDR3 reads TGTGCCAGCAGTGACGAGGAGGGTTTGGAAGCTTTCTTT. Translation gives CASSDEEGLEAFF.